This T cell receptor beta chain is drawn from a study of identical twins. TCRdb reanalysed the 5' RACE reads using MiXCR and keeps one entry per CDR3 protein. The profile shows about 340,000 distinct CDR3 sequences, 10% to 15% of them singletons. The germline gives CDR1 MDHEN, CDR2 SYDVKM. Trimming removed 1 base at V and 4 bases at J, with 17 bases between. There are 17 residues in the CDR3. Concerning this clonotype: Its antigen is still unknown.

Regarding the study as a whole: The study based its conclusions on cross-sectional statistical analysis and did not follow the same donors.

Separately, the same data were catalogued under a study of yellow fever vaccine responses in identical twins.

The sample taken for sequencing was CD8+ T cells sorted from blood. V gene TRBV28 combines with J gene TRBJ2-1; tentative D call: TRBD2 (6 bases). The receptor was isolated from a woman between 18 and 29 years old in good health. CDR3 nucleotides: TGTGCCAGCAGTTTATATCCGGGAGCTAGTACTTACAATGAGCAGTTCTTC. It is translated as CASSLYPGASTYNEQFF.